This T cell receptor (beta chain) emerged from a study of blood T cell repertoires in COVID-19. Profiling relied on immunoSEQ multiplex PCR, and the TCRdb table lists in-frame clones only, not all of them. This sample yields 200,000 to 250,000 clones, of which 85% to 90% are seen a single time; around 15% belongs to the top ten. Looked up from germline, CDR1 is SQVTM and CDR2 is ANQGSEA. The CDR3 spans 13 residues. The sequenced sample consisted of PBMCs or T cells enriched from blood (not recorded which). The chain is built from TRBV29-1 and TRBJ1-4; a possible D gene is TRBD1 (5 bases). The receptor was derived from a woman in her forties or fifties with acute COVID-19. The CDR3 reads CGAAGRANEKLFF. The CDR3 DNA reads as TGCGGGGCGGCAGGGAGGGCTAATGAAAAACTGTTTTTT.